The 16 T cell receptor beta chains below were found in one sample sequenced in a study of T cells in localized non-small cell lung cancer. Assay: immunoSEQ multiplex PCR; the TCRdb copy retains only in-frame clones and omits some. The sample lists some 31,000 clones, 85% to 90% seen once, with approximately 4% in the top ten. The source was peripheral blood, collected before any cancer treatment. The receptor set was obtained from a woman aged 35 to 70 with stage I lung adenocarcinoma.

In this sample, this clone turned up a few times. The CDR3 protein is CASSLGTANTEAFF. CDR3 DNA sequence: TGTGCCAGCAGCCTCGGAACGGCGAACACTGAAGCTTTCTTT. The chain uses TRBV5-6 and TRBJ1-1; the D is unclear. The germline V and J ends were trimmed by 4 bases and 1 base, with 11 bases remaining between them. This CDR3 has 14 amino acids. Germline CDR1 SGHDT, CDR2 YYEEEE.

This chain connects TRBV2 to TRBJ1-5; TRBD1 is a possible D gene (5 bases). The V and J ends lost 11 bases and 3 bases respectively, with 14 bases between them. Germline values: CDR1 SNHLY, CDR2 FYNNEI. The CDR3 has 13 residues. CDR3 amino acids: CAVGGAVNQPQHF. The CDR3 DNA is TGTGCCGTCGGCGGGGCTGTCAATCAGCCCCAGCATTTT.

This clone was detected once. CDR3 region: CSVERTSGVEQFF. In DNA form, the CDR3 reads TGCAGCGTTGAACGGACTAGCGGGGTTGAGCAGTTCTTC. The chain joins TRBV29-1 to TRBJ2-1, with TRBD2 matching over 12 bases. In germline, CDR1 is SQVTM, CDR2 ANQGSEA. V dropped 2 bases and J dropped 9; count of bases not matched to a gene: 2. The CDR3 covers 13 residues.

This clone was recorded once. The CDR3 is CGYSGEGLDSTDTQYF. The DNA for the CDR3 is TGTGGGTATTCAGGGGAAGGACTAGATAGCACAGATACGCAGTATTTT. The chain joins TRBV7-9 to TRBJ2-3; a weak D match, TRBD2 (7 bases). The CDR3 contains 16 residues. CDR1 is SEHNR, CDR2 FQNEAQ, per germline (reference sequence).

The chain employs TRBV11-2 and TRBJ1-2; possible D gene TRBD1, 5 bases. Germline assignment: CDR1 SGHAT and CDR2 FQNNGV. The CDR3 totals 14 residues. Trimming stripped 4 bases from V and 7 bases from J, with 16 bases between. For the CDR3, the DNA is TGTGCCAGCAGCTACGACCAAGGGGCCTTTGGCTACACCTTC. Its translation is CASSYDQGAFGYTF.

This chain joins TRBV7-2 and TRBJ2-3; D is perhaps TRBD1 (6 bases). V shed 3 bases and J shed 2 bases, with 9 bases lying between them. Germline-derived CDR1 and CDR2 are SGHTA and FQGNSA. There are 14 residues in the CDR3. Here the CDR3 reads CASSLGAFTDTQYF. DNA for the CDR3: TGTGCCAGCAGCTTGGGGGCTTTCACAGATACGCAGTATTTT.

This chain uses TRBV5-5 with TRBJ1-1; the D is unclear. Looked up from germline, CDR1 is SGHKS and CDR2 is YYEKEE (reference sequence). Trimming took 0 bases from V and 1 from J, leaving 10 bases between them. The CDR3 spans 15 residues. The CDR3 DNA reads as TGTGCCAGCAGCTTGGAGGTGGCCCAGAACACTGAAGCTTTCTTT. It encodes CASSLEVAQNTEAFF.

This sequence joins TRBV5-5 and TRBJ1-1; 7 positions match TRBD1. Germline V lookup: CDR1 SGHKS, CDR2 YYEKEE (reference sequence). The CDR3 runs 14 residues. V shed 0 bases, J shed 6 bases, and the junction held 5 bases outside the gene matches. Here the CDR3 reads CASSLEGALPEAFF. The DNA of the CDR3 is TGTGCCAGCAGCTTGGAGGGGGCGTTGCCTGAAGCTTTCTTT.

The chain recombines TRBV16 with TRBJ1-1; 10 positions agree with TRBD1. CDR3 length: 18 amino acids. J was trimmed by 0 bases and V by 4 bases; bases with no gene match: 11. Per germline, CDR1 KGHSY and CDR2 FQNENV. In DNA form, the CDR3 reads TGTGCCAGCAGCCCCCGAGCCCCGGGACAGGGGCTGAACACTGAAGCTTTCTTT. It yields the protein CASSPRAPGQGLNTEAFF.

The CDR3 DNA sequence: TGCGCCACCGGACAGGGCAATGAGCAGTTCTTC. Its translation: CATGQGNEQFF. The rearrangement joins TRBV10-1 to TRBJ2-1; TRBD1 aligns across 8 bases. V trimming: 10 bases; J trimming: 6 bases; junction bases outside the gene matches: 2. This CDR3 region has 11 residues. The germline V gene has CDR1 WNHNN and CDR2 SYGVQD (reference sequence).

The rearrangement links TRBV25-1 to TRBJ2-1, with unresolved D. Trimming removed 4 bases at V and 1 base at J, with 8 bases between. CDR3 length: 14 amino acids. In germline, CDR1 is MGHDK, CDR2 SYGVNS. CDR3 residues: CASSAPGSYNEQFF. The CDR3 bases are TGTGCCAGCAGTGCGCCTGGGTCCTACAATGAGCAGTTCTTC.

The V gene is TRBV2, the J gene TRBJ2-6; no clear D. CDR3 length: 14 amino acids. The ends were cut back, 7 bases at V and 0 bases at J, with 7 bases in the middle. From germline, CDR1 is SNHLY and CDR2 FYNNEI. CDR3 nucleotide sequence: TGTGCCAGCACCAGCAGCTCTGGGGCCAACGTCCTGACTTTC. Its translation: CASTSSSGANVLTF.

This chain joins TRBV5-1 and TRBJ2-3, with D unclear. Trimming cost V 5 bases and J 5 bases, with 12 bases left between them. This CDR3 has 13 residues. Per the germline V gene, CDR1 is SGHRS and CDR2 is YFSETQ. The CDR3 here is CASRGLVGDTQYF. The CDR3, as DNA: TGCGCCAGCAGGGGTCTAGTAGGAGATACGCAGTATTTT.

CDR3 residues: CASSQDQDRVYNEQFF. For the CDR3, the DNA is TGTGCCAGCAGCCAAGATCAGGACAGGGTCTACAATGAGCAGTTCTTC. This chain connects TRBV4-2 to TRBJ2-1; 8 bases map to TRBD1. V was pared by 0 bases and J by 3 bases, with 4 bases of the junction left unmatched. The CDR3 runs 16 residues. CDR1 and CDR2 from the germline V gene are LGHNA and YNFKEQ.

This clone was detected only once. This chain's CDR3 is CASSYSPGRTYEQYF. CDR3 nucleotides: TGTGCCAGCAGTTACTCTCCAGGGAGGACCTACGAGCAGTACTTC. The J gene is TRBJ2-7, the V gene TRBV6-9; TRBD2 is a possible D gene (6 bases). Trimming took off 3 bases at V and 2 bases at J, with 14 bases between the two ends. This CDR3 region has 15 residues. The germline CDR1 and CDR2 sequences are MNHGY and SVAAGI.

V usage is TRBV18 and J usage is TRBJ2-7; 10 bases map to TRBD1. The V gene end was trimmed by 3 bases and the J gene end by 3 bases; junction bases not matched to a gene: 8. The CDR3 contains 16 residues. Germline V lookup: CDR1 KGHSH, CDR2 LQKENI. The CDR3 protein is CASSPATGTGVYEQYF. In DNA form, the CDR3 reads TGTGCCAGCTCACCCGCCACCGGGACAGGGGTCTACGAGCAGTACTTC.